The 18 T cell receptor beta chains given below trace back to one sample, sequenced in a study of T cell changes during pregnancy in multiple sclerosis. Here immunoSEQ multiplex PCR was the method, and the copy in TCRdb shows in-frame clones only, minus some. The data contain around 45,000 clones, about 91% of them singletons. Specimen: CD4+ T cells from peripheral blood mononuclear cells, collected in the second trimester of pregnancy. Receptor source: a female donor in good health, enrolled as a control in a pregnancy study.

The chain employs TRBV19 and TRBJ2-5; possible D gene TRBD1, 5 bases. V gave up 4 bases and J gave up 7 bases, with 13 bases separating them. The CDR3 is 13 amino acids. CDR1 LNHDA and CDR2 SQIVND come from the germline V gene (reference sequence). CDR3 sequence (DNA): TGTGCCAGTAGTACAAATTTCAGGGCGACCCAGTACTTC. It yields the protein CASSTNFRATQYF.

This sequence joins TRBV7-3 and TRBJ2-3, with 8 positions matching TRBD2. Per the germline V gene, CDR1 is SGHTA and CDR2 is FQGTGA. This CDR3 region has 16 residues. Trimming at V came to 5 bases and at J to 5 bases, leaving 12 bases not matched to a gene. CDR3 residues: CASSPGSGGPLDTQYF. The CDR3 nucleotides read TGTGCCAGCAGCCCCGGGAGCGGGGGTCCCCTAGATACGCAGTATTTT.

The chain recombines TRBV9 with TRBJ1-4, with D possibly matching TRBD1 (5 bases). The CDR3 consists of 15 residues. V shed 3 bases and J shed 5 bases, with 14 bases lying between them. Germline V gene data show CDR1 as SGDLS and CDR2 as YYNGEE. The CDR3 is CASSARQSRNEKLFF. The CDR3 bases are TGTGCCAGCAGCGCTCGACAGTCTCGCAATGAAAAACTGTTTTTT.

The chain recombines TRBV5-1 with TRBJ2-5; D remains unclear. The CDR3 consists of 17 residues. Germline V gives CDR1 SGHRS, CDR2 YFSETQ. Trimming pared 2 bases from V and 5 bases from J, leaving 22 bases between. CDR3 in DNA: TGCGCCAGCAGCTTAATGACGGTTAGGCGACCCGGGGAGACCCAGTACTTC. Encoded protein: CASSLMTVRRPGETQYF.

The rearrangement uses TRBV11-2 and TRBJ1-1; TRBD1 might be the D (5 bases). The length of the CDR3 is 16 residues. Germline CDR1 reads SGHAT; CDR2 reads FQNNGV. The V and J ends lost 1 base and 5 bases respectively, with 17 bases between them. CDR3 DNA sequence: TGTGCCAGCAGCTTAGTGGGCAGGGTTGATAAGACTGAAGCTTTCTTT. This codes for CASSLVGRVDKTEAFF. Drawing the rest from reference TRBV11-2 and TRBJ1-1, the complete variable domain is EAGVAQSPRYKIIEKRQSVAFWCNPISGHATLYWYQQILGQGPKLLIQFQNNGVVDDSQLPKDRFSAERLKGVDSTLKIQPAKLEDSAVYLCASSLVGRVDKTEAFFGQGTRLTVV.

This chain uses TRBV11-1 with TRBJ2-2; 9 bases are shared with TRBD1. The CDR3 is 17 residues long. Germline lookup yields CDR1 SGHAT and CDR2 FQDESV (reference sequence). Trimming removed 5 bases from V and 4 bases from J; junction bases left unmatched: 11. CDR3 sequence reads: CASSPPAETGGTGELFF. For the CDR3, the DNA is TGTGCCAGCAGCCCACCCGCCGAGACAGGGGGCACCGGGGAGCTGTTTTTT.

This clone has a single count. The chain uses TRBV25-1 and TRBJ2-2; 7 bases map to TRBD2. This CDR3 spans 16 amino acids. Germline CDR1 reads MGHDK; CDR2 reads SYGVNS. V gave up 4 bases and J gave up 0 bases; unmatched junction bases: 5. The CDR3 bases are TGTGCCAGCAGTGTCACTAGCGCCCCGAACACCGGGGAGCTGTTTTTT. As protein: CASSVTSAPNTGELFF.

The gene calls are TRBV5-1 and TRBJ2-7; possible D gene TRBD1, 6 bases. Germline CDR1 SGHRS, CDR2 YFSETQ. The CDR3 is 14 amino acids. V lost 2 bases and J lost 5, with 14 bases in between. The CDR3 is CASSFWAEGDEQYF. CDR3 nucleotides: TGCGCCAGCAGCTTTTGGGCCGAGGGGGACGAGCAGTACTTC. The complete variable domain, with remaining parts taken from reference TRBV5-1 and TRBJ2-7, reads KAGVTQTPRYLIKTRGQQVTLSCSPISGHRSVSWYQQTPGQGLQFLFEYFSETQRNKGNFPGRFSGRQFSNSRSEMNVSTLELGDSALYLCASSFWAEGDEQYFGPGTRLTVT.

V is TRBV5-1 and J is TRBJ2-1; TRBD1 might be the D (6 bases). Trimming stripped 0 bases from V and 3 bases from J, with 13 bases between. CDR3 length equals 16 residues. Germline V CDR1 and CDR2: SGHRS, YFSETQ. CDR3 loop: CASSLDGQGLYNEQFF. CDR3 DNA sequence: TGCGCCAGCAGCTTGGATGGGCAGGGGCTCTACAATGAGCAGTTCTTC.

J is TRBJ1-2 and V is TRBV19; 9 nucleotides line up with TRBD1. This CDR3 contains 16 residues. V was clipped by 5 bases and J by 8 bases; unmatched bases: 15. CDR1 and CDR2 from the germline V gene are LNHDA and SQIVND (reference sequence). CDR3 in amino acids: CASSLPGQGIARGYTF. The CDR3 region has the DNA TGTGCCAGTAGTCTCCCGGGACAGGGAATTGCGAGGGGCTACACCTTC.

This clone has just one count. This chain links TRBV5-1 with TRBJ2-1, with 13 nucleotides matching TRBD2. The V and J ends lost 0 bases and 4 bases, in that order; junction bases with no gene match: 4. The CDR3 loop spans 17 amino acids. Germline V gene sequence: CDR1 SGHRS, CDR2 YFSETQ. The CDR3 bases are TGCGCCAGCAGCTTGGCCGGGACTAGCGGGACTTACAATGAGCAGTTCTTC. Its translation: CASSLAGTSGTYNEQFF.

The chain combines TRBV28 with TRBJ2-1, with D perhaps matching TRBD2 (6 bases). The CDR3 is 14 amino acids. V was trimmed by 3 bases and J by 2 bases, leaving 8 bases between them. Germline CDR1 reads MDHEN; CDR2 reads SYDVKM. The CDR3 DNA reads TGTGCCAGCAGTTTCGGAGGGACCTACAATGAGCAGTTCTTC. It translates to CASSFGGTYNEQFF. The full variable domain, its missing parts supplied by reference TRBV28 and TRBJ2-1, is DVKVTQSSRYLVKRTGEKVFLECVQDMDHENMFWYRQDPGLGLRLIYFSYDVKMKEKGDIPEGYSVSREKKERFSLILESASTNQTSMYLCASSFGGTYNEQFFGPGTRLTVL.

The table lists this clone with a count of one. CDR3 loop: CAAGLVANEQFF. CDR3 DNA sequence: TGTGCGGCCGGTCTTGTAGCCAATGAGCAGTTCTTC. V is TRBV28 and J is TRBJ2-1; D not certain. Germline CDR1 MDHEN, CDR2 SYDVKM. This CDR3 region has 12 residues.

This sequence joins TRBV5-1 and TRBJ2-5, with 8 bases aligning to TRBD1. Germline loops: CDR1 SGHRS, CDR2 YFSETQ. J gave up 2 bases and V 1 base, and 4 bases lay outside the gene matches. The CDR3 length is 15 residues. The CDR3 sequence is CASSLHGQGQETQYF. For the CDR3, the DNA is TGCGCCAGCAGCTTGCACGGACAGGGTCAAGAGACCCAGTACTTC.

This clone came up once. CDR3 sequence: CASSLGGGNTEAFF. CDR3 DNA: TGTGCCAGCAGCTTAGGGGGGGGAAACACTGAAGCTTTCTTT. The V and J genes are TRBV11-2 and TRBJ1-1, with TRBD1 as a possible D gene (5 bases). The germline V gene encodes CDR1 SGHAT and CDR2 FQNNGV. Between the trimmed V and J ends, which lost 1 base and 2 bases, there was a span of 8 bases. This CDR3 is 14 amino acids long.

V gene TRBV7-9 combines with J gene TRBJ2-1, with a tentative D call TRBD2 (6 bases). This CDR3 spans 13 amino acids. Per germline, CDR1 SEHNR and CDR2 FQNEAQ (reference sequence). Trimming cost V 1 base and J 7 bases, with 8 bases left between them. In DNA, the CDR3 is TGTGCCAGCAGCTTAGTTGGGGGGAATGAGCAGTTCTTC. It codes for CASSLVGGNEQFF.

The J gene is TRBJ2-6, the V gene TRBV27; D is perhaps TRBD2 (6 bases). Germline CDR1 MNHEY, CDR2 SMNVEV (reference sequence). This CDR3 spans 19 amino acids. V was clipped by 1 base and J by 4 bases, with 20 bases between them. Here the CDR3 DNA reads TGTGCCAGCAGTTTATATTGGGTTTTCGGGGGAGCCGGGGCCAACGTCCTGACTTTC. Translation gives CASSLYWVFGGAGANVLTF.

The chain's CDR3 is CASSLDGTRAYNEQFF. The CDR3 DNA reads as TGCGCCAGCAGCTTGGACGGGACTAGAGCTTACAATGAGCAGTTCTTC. The chain recombines TRBV5-1 with TRBJ2-1; 8 bases are a match to TRBD2. Germline values: CDR1 SGHRS, CDR2 YFSETQ. The ends lost 0 bases at V and 4 bases at J; junction bases unmatched: 6. The CDR3 runs 16 residues.